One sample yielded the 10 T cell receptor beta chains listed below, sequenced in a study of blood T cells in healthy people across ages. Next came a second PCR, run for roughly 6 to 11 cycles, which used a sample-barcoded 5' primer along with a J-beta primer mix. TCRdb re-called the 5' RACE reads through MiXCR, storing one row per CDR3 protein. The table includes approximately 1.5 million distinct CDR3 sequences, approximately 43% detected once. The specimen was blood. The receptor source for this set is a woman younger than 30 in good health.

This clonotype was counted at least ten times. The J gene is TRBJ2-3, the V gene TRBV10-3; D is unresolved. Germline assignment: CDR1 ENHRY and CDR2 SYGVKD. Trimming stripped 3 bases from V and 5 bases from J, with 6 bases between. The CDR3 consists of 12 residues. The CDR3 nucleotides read TGTGCCATCAGTGAAGATGGAGATACGCAGTATTTT. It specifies CAISEDGDTQYF.

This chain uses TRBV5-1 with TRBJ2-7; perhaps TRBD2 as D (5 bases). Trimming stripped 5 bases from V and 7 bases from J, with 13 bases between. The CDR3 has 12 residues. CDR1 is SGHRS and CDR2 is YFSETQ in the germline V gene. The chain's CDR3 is CASRPPSGEQYF. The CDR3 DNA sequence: TGCGCCAGCAGGCCACCCTCGGGGGAGCAGTACTTC.

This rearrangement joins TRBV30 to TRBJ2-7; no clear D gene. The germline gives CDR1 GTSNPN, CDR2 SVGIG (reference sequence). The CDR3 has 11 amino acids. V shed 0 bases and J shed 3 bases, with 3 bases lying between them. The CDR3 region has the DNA TGTGCCTGGAGTGTTGTCTACGAGCAGTACTTC. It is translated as CAWSVVYEQYF.

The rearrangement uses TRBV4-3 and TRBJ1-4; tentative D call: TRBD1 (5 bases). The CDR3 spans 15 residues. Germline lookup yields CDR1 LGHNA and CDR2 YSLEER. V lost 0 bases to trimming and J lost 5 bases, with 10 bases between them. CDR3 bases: TGCGCCAGCAGCCAAGACAGGGTGTTGAATGAAAAACTGTTTTTT. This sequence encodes CASSQDRVLNEKLFF.

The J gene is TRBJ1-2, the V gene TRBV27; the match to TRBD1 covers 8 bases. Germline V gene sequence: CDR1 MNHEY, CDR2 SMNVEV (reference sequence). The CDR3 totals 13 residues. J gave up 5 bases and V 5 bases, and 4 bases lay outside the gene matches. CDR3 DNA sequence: TGTGCCAGCAGTAGGACAGGGATTTATGGCTACACCTTC. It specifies CASSRTGIYGYTF.

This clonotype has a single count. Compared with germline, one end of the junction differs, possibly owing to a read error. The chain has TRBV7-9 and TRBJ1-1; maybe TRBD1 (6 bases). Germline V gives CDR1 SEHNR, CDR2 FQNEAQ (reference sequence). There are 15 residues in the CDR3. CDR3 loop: CASSQGLEMNAEAFF. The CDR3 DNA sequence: TGTGCCAGCAGCCAGGGGCTGGAGATGAACGCTGAAGCTTTCTTT.

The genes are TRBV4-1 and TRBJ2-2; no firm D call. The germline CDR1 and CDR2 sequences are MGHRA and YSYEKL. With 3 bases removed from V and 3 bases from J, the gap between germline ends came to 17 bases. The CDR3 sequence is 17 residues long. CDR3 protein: CASSHSFNSADTGELFF. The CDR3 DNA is TGCGCCAGCAGCCACTCCTTCAATTCGGCCGACACCGGGGAGCTGTTTTTT.

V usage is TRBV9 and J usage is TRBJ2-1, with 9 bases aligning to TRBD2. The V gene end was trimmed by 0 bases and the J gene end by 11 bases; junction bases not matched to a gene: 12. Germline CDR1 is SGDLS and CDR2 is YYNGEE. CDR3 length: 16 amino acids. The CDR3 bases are TGTGCCAGCAGCGTAGTAAGCGGGAGGCAATCGGGCCAGCAGTTCTTC. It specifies CASSVVSGRQSGQQFF.

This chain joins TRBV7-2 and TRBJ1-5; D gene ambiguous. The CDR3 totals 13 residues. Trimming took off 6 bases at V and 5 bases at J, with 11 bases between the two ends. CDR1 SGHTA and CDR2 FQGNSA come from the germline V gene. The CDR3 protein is CASSAYFDQPQHF. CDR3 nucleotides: TGTGCCAGCAGTGCCTACTTCGATCAGCCCCAGCATTTT.

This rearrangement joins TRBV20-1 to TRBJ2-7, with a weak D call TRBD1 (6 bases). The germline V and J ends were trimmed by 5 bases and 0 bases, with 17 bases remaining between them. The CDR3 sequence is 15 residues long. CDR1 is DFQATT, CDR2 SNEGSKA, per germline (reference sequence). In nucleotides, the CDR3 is TGCAGTGCTCTCCTAGACAGGCCGAGCTCCTACGAGCAGTACTTC. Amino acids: CSALLDRPSSYEQYF.